These 4 T cell receptor beta chains share one sample of origin, sequenced in a study of regulatory T cells in long-lasting Graves disease. The time point was: newly diagnosed GD, antithyroid drugs for less than 3 months. Making the TCR library involved RNA that had been extracted from PBMCs. iRepertoire HTBI primers and Arm-PCR of CDR3 regions built TCR beta libraries. TCRdb ran MiXCR on the multiplex PCR reads and lists one entry per CDR3 protein. The sample lists hundreds of thousands of distinct CDR3 sequences, approximately 16% occurring once. In addition, the sample was reused for a study of T cells in Graves' hyperthyroidism and ophthalmopathy.

Sequencing was performed on peripheral blood mononuclear cells (PBMCs), taken at new diagnosis, from a patient treated with antithyroid drugs. The receptors shown here come from a man in his late teens or twenties with Graves disease.

This clonotype was recorded at least ten times. This chain connects TRBV30 to TRBJ2-2; no clear D gene. The V gene's germline CDR1 is GTSNPN and CDR2 SVGIG (reference sequence). This CDR3 comprises 15 residues. Trimming shortened V by 3 bases and J by 0 bases, and 11 bases separated the two germline ends. The CDR3 nucleotides are TGTGCCTGGAGCCCGATCCCCGCGAACACCGGGGAGCTGTTTTTT. Translating gives CAWSPIPANTGELFF.

Ten or more counts support this clonotype. The J gene is TRBJ1-1, the V gene TRBV20-1; 9 nucleotides match TRBD1. V trimming: 5 bases; J trimming: 5 bases; junction bases outside the gene matches: 9. Germline-derived CDR1 and CDR2 are DFQATT and SNEGSKA (reference sequence). The CDR3 totals 14 residues. The CDR3: CSAPRTGEETEAFF. CDR3 nucleotides: TGCAGTGCTCCTAGGACAGGGGAGGAAACTGAAGCTTTCTTT.

This clonotype has only a few counts. V is TRBV29-1 and J is TRBJ2-2; the D is unclear. The germline CDR1 and CDR2 sequences are SQVTM and ANQGSEA. The CDR3 sequence is 16 residues long. The germline V and J ends were trimmed by 6 bases and 4 bases, with 21 bases remaining between them. This CDR3 reads CSVTDPLYPRTGELFF. The CDR3 nucleotides are TGCAGCGTCACCGATCCCCTATACCCCCGCACCGGGGAGCTGTTTTTT.

The genes are TRBV20-1 and TRBJ1-1, with D uncertain. Germline V gene sequence: CDR1 DFQATT, CDR2 SNEGSKA (reference sequence). V lost 0 bases, J lost 4 bases, and 12 bases lay in between. This CDR3 is 14 amino acids long. CDR3 sequence reads: CSARDPGVGTEAFF. The CDR3 DNA follows: TGCAGTGCTAGAGATCCCGGGGTGGGCACTGAAGCTTTCTTT.